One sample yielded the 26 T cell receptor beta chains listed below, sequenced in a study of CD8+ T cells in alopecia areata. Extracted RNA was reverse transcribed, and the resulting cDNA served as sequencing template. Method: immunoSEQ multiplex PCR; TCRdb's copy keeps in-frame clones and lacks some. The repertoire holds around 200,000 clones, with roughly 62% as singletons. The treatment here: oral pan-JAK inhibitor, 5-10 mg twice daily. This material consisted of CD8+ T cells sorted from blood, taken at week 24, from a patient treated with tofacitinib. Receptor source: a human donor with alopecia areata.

The CDR3 is CASSLVDEGHGAFF. In DNA, the CDR3 is TGCGCCAGCAGCTTGGTGGATGAGGGGCACGGAGCTTTCTTT. The chain recombines TRBV5-1 with TRBJ1-1, with D possibly matching TRBD1 (5 bases). The CDR3 length is 14 residues. V lost 0 bases, J lost 10 bases, and 16 bases lay in between. Per the germline V gene, CDR1 is SGHRS and CDR2 is YFSETQ.

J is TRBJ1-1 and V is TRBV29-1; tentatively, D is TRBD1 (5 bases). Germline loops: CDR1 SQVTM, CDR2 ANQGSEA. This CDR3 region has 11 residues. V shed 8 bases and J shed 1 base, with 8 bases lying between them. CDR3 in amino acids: CSTRENTEAFF. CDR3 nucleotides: TGCAGCACCAGGGAGAACACTGAAGCTTTCTTT. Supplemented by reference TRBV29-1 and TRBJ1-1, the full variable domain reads SAVISQKPSRDICQRGTSLTIQCQVDSQVTMMFWYRQQPGQSLTLIATANQGSEATYESGFVIDKFPISRPNLTFSTLTVSNMSPEDSSIYLCSTRENTEAFFGQGTRLTVV.

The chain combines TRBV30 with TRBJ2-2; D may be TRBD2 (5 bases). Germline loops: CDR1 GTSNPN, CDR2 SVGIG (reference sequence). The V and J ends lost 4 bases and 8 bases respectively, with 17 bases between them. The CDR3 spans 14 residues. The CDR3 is CAWTSGYGEGELFF. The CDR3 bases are TGTGCCTGGACTTCGGGCTATGGGGAGGGGGAGCTGTTTTTT.

DNA of the CDR3: TGTGCCAGCGGGGAACTCGCCAACGAGCAGTACTTC. This gives the protein CASGELANEQYF. The chain employs TRBV5-8 and TRBJ2-7; no definite D call. Trimming cost V 7 bases and J 5 bases, with 13 bases left between them. Germline V CDR1 and CDR2: SGHTS, YDEGEE. The CDR3 runs to 12 residues.

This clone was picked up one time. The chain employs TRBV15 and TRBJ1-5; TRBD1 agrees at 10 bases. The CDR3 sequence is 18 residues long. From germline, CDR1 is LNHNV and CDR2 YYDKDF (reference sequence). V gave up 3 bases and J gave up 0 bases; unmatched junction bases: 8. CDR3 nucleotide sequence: TGTGCCACCAGCAGTAGGGACAGGGGACTTTATAGCAATCAGCCCCAGCATTTT. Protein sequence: CATSSRDRGLYSNQPQHF.

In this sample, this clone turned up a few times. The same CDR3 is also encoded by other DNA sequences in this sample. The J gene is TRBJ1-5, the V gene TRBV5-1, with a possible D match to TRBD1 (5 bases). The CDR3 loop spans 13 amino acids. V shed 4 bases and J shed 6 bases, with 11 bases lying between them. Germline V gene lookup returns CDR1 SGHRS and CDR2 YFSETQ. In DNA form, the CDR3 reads TGCGCCAGCAGCCTCGCGGGGGGTCAGCCCCAGCATTTT. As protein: CASSLAGGQPQHF.

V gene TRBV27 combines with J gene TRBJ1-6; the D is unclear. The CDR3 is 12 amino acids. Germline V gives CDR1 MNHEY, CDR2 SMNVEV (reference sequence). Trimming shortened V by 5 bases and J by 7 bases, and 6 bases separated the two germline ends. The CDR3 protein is CASSPTNSPLHF. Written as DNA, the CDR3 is TGTGCCAGCAGTCCCACCAATTCACCCCTCCACTTT.

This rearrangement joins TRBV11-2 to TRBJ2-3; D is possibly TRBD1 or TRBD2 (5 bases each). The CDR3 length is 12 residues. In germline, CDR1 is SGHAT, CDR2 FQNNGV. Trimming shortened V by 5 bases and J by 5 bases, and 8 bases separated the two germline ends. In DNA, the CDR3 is TGTGCCAGCAGCCTTGGGGGAGATACGCAGTATTTT. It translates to CASSLGGDTQYF.

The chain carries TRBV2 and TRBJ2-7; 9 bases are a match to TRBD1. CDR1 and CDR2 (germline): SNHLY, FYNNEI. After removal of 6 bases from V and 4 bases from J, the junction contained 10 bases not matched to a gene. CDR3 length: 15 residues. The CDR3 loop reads CASRTSGQGTYEQYF. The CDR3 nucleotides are TGTGCCAGCAGAACATCGGGACAGGGCACTTACGAGCAGTACTTC.

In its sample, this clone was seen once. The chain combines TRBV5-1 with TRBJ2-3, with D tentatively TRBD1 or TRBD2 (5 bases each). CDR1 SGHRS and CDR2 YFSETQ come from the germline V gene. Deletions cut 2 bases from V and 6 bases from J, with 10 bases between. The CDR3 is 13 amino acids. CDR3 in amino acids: CASSLTREDTQYF. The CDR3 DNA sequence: TGCGCCAGCAGCTTAACCAGGGAGGATACGCAGTATTTT.

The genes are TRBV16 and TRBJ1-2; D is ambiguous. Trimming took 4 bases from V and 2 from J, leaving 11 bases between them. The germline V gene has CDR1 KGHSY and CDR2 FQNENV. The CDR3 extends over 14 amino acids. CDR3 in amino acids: CASSPNAGNYGYTF. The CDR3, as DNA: TGTGCCAGCAGCCCCAATGCGGGGAACTATGGCTACACCTTC.

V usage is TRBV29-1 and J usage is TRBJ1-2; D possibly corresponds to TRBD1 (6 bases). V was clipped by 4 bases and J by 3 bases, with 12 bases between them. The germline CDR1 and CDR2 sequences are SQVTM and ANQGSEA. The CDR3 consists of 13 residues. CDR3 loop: CSVGGNRDYGYTF. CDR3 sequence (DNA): TGCAGCGTTGGGGGGAACAGGGACTATGGCTACACCTTC. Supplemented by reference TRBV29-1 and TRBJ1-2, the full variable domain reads SAVISQKPSRDICQRGTSLTIQCQVDSQVTMMFWYRQQPGQSLTLIATANQGSEATYESGFVIDKFPISRPNLTFSTLTVSNMSPEDSSIYLCSVGGNRDYGYTFGSGTRLTVV.

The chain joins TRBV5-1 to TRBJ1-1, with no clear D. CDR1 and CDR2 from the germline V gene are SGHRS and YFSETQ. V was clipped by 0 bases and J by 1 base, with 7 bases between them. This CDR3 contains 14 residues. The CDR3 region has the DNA TGCGCCAGCAGCTTGGCCGCGGCGAACACTGAAGCTTTCTTT. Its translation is CASSLAAANTEAFF.

The CDR3 DNA sequence: TGTGCCAGCAGTGAAGAGGGGGCGTGGAACACCGGGGAGCTGTTTTTT. This codes for CASSEEGAWNTGELFF. This rearrangement joins TRBV25-1 to TRBJ2-2; 7 positions match TRBD1. CDR3 length: 16 residues. CDR1 and CDR2 (germline): MGHDK, SYGVNS. The trim removed 2 bases at V and 1 base at J, leaving 4 bases unmatched.

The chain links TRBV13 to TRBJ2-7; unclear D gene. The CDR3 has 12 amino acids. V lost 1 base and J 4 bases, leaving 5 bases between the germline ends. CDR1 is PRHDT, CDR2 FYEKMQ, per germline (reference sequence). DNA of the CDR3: TGTGCCAGCAGCTTAGACGGATACGAGCAGTACTTC. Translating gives CASSLDGYEQYF. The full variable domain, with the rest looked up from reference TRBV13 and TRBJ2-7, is AAGVIQSPRHLIKEKRETATLKCYPIPRHDTVYWYQQGPGQDPQFLISFYEKMQSDKGSIPDRFSAQQFSDYHSELNMSSLELGDSALYFCASSLDGYEQYFGPGTRLTVT.

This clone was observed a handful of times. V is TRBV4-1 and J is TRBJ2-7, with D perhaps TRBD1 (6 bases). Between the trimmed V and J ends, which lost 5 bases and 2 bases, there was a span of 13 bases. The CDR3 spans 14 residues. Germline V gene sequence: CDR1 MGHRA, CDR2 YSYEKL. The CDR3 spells CASSARQAAYEQYF. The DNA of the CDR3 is TGCGCCAGCAGCGCCCGACAGGCCGCCTACGAGCAGTACTTC.

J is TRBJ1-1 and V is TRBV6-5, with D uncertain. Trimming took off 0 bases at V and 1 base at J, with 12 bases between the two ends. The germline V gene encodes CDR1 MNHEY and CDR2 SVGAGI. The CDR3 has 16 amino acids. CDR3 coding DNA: TGTGCCAGCAGTTACTCGATTGAGAAGGGGAACACTGAAGCTTTCTTT. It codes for CASSYSIEKGNTEAFF.

CDR3 amino acids: CASSYSGGDQETQYF. The CDR3 DNA sequence: TGTGCCAGCAGTTACTCGGGCGGGGATCAAGAGACCCAGTACTTC. The V call is TRBV6-5, the J call TRBJ2-5, with D possibly TRBD2 on 6 matching bases. The ends were cut back, 0 bases at V and 2 bases at J, with 10 bases in the middle. This CDR3 is built from 15 residues. Germline CDR1 is MNHEY and CDR2 is SVGAGI.

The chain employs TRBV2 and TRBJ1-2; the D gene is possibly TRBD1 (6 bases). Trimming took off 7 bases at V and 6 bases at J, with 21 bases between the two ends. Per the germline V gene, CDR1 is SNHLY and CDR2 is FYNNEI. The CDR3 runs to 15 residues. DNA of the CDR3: TGTGCCAGCATGGGCACGGAGAGCAACAGGGATGGCTACACCTTC. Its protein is CASMGTESNRDGYTF.

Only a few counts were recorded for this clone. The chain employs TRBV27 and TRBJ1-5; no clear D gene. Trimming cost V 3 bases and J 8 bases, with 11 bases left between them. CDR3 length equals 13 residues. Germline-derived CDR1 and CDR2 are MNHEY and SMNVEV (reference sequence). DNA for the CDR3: TGTGCCAGCAGTTTCCGATTACGAGAGCCCCAGCATTTT. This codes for CASSFRLREPQHF.

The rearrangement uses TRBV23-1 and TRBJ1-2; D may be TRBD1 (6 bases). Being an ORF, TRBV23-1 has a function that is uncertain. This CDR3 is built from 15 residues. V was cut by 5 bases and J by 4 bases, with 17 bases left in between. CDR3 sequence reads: CASSSAQGLGYGYTF. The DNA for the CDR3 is TGCGCCAGCAGTTCAGCCCAGGGGCTGGGCTATGGCTACACCTTC.

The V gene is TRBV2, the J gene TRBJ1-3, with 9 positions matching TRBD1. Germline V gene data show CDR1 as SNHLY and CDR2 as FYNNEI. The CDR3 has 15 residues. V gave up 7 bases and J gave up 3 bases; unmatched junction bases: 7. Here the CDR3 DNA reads TGTGCCAGCAAAGCTACAGGGGGCTTTGGAAACACCATATATTTT. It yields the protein CASKATGGFGNTIYF.

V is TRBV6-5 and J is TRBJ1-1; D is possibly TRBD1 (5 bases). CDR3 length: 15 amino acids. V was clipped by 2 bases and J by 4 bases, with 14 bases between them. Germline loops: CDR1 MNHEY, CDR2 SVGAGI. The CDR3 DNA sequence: TGTGCCAGCAGTTACGGCGTGGGGGGAGCCACTGAAGCTTTCTTT. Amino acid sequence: CASSYGVGGATEAFF.

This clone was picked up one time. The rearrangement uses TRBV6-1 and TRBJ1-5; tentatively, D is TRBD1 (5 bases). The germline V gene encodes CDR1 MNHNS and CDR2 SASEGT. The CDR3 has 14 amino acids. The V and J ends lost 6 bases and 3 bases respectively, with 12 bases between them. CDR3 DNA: TGTGCCAGCAGCCCCAGGGTTATCAATCAGCCCCAGCATTTT. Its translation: CASSPRVINQPQHF.

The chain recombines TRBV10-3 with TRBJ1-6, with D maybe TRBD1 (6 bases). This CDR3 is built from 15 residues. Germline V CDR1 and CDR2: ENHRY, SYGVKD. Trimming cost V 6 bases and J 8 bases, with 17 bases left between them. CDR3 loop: CAISPRGEGDSPLHF. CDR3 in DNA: TGTGCCATCAGCCCCAGGGGTGAAGGGGATTCACCCCTCCACTTT.

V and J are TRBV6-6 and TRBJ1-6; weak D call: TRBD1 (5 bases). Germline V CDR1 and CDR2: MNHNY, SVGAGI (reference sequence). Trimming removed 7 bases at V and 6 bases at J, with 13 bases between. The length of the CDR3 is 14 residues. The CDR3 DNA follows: TGTGCCAGCACCCAGTCGGGGGGTAATTCACCCCTCCACTTT. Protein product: CASTQSGGNSPLHF.